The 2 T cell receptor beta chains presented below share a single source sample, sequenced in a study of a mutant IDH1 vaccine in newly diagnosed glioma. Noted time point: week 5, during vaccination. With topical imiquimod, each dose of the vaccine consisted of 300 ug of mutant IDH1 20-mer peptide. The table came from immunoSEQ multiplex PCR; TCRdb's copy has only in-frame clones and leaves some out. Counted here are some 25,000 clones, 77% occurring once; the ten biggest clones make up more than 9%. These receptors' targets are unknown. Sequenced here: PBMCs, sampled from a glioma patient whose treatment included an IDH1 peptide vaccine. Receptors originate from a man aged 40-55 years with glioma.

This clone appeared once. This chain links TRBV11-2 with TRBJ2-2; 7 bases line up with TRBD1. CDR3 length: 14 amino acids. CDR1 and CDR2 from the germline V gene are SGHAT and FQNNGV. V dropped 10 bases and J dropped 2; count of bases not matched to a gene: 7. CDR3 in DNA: TGTGCCACCCGACGACAGGGAAACACCGGGGAGCTGTTTTTT. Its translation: CATRRQGNTGELFF.

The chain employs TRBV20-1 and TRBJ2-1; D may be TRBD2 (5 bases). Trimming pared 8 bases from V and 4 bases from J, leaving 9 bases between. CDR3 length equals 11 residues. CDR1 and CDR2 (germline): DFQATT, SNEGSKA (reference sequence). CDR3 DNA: TGCAGTTCAGCGGTATACAATGAGCAGTTCTTC. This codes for CSSAVYNEQFF.